This T cell receptor beta chain stems from a study of post-analysis software for immune sequencing data. Of note for this clonotype: Its antigen is as yet unknown.

Presence of unique molecular identifiers characterized the TCR beta cDNA libraries. Each CDR3 protein gets one entry after TCRdb re-called the PCR reads with MiXCR. Here the sample spans around 440,000 distinct CDR3 sequences, around 40% being singletons. The study's findings and limits: Four or five TRBV segments were significantly more frequent in patients than in controls. TRBV5-6, TRBV5-1 and TRBV20-1 were among these segments. Those with multiple sclerosis, the patient group, showed significantly lower normalized Chao1 diversity than controls.

From germline, CDR1 is ENHRY and CDR2 SYGVKD. This CDR3 has 16 residues. Between the trimmed V and J ends, which lost 4 bases and 1 base, there was a span of 17 bases. V is TRBV10-3 and J is TRBJ2-7; no definite D call. This receptor was identified in a girl aged 5-17 years with multiple sclerosis. Sequenced material: blood. Written as DNA, the CDR3 is TGTGCCATCAGTGGTGGGGTCAACCGGTCGTCCTACGAGCAGTACTTC. This codes for CAISGGVNRSSYEQYF.